This TCR beta chain was observed in a study of T cells in Graves' hyperthyroidism and ophthalmopathy. General study findings and limits: Model predictions of ophthalmopathy came a median around 7.1 months before onset.

CDR3 length: 12 residues. Per the germline V gene, CDR1 is MNHNS and CDR2 is SASEGT. The germline V and J ends were trimmed by 8 bases and 5 bases, with 7 bases remaining between them. This clonotype was seen a handful of times. No antigen is known for it. RNA transcripts gave rise to amplified TCR beta CDR3 regions. First-round RT-PCR targeting the TCR CDR3 was performed with the HTBI primer set. TCRdb re-analysed the multiplex PCR reads in MiXCR, keeping a single row per CDR3 protein. Here the sample spans about 620,000 distinct CDR3 sequences, roughly 16% being singletons. Sequencing input: blood. This clonotype originated in a woman aged 25-40 years with Graves' hyperthyroidism. V is TRBV6-1 and J is TRBJ2-6; unclear D gene. The CDR3 DNA reads as TGTGCCAGCTCCCGGAGGGCCAACGTCCTGACTTTC. This sequence encodes CASSRRANVLTF.